Listed here is a single T cell receptor (beta chain). The data originate from a study of blood T cell repertoires in COVID-19. The V gene's germline CDR1 is SGHRS and CDR2 YFSETQ. CDR3 length: 13 residues. V lost 2 bases and J 10 bases, leaving 10 bases between the germline ends. Some clones are missing from TCRdb's copy, which holds only in-frame ones; the method was immunoSEQ multiplex PCR. The sample has about 210,000 clones, approximately 84% seen once. Sequencing was performed on peripheral blood. This receptor was obtained from a woman aged 45-60 years with active or convalescent COVID-19. This sequence joins TRBV5-1 and TRBJ1-6; a weak D match, TRBD1 (6 bases). CDR3 amino acids: CASSFTGNSPLHF. The DNA for the CDR3 is TGCGCCAGCAGCTTTACAGGGAACTCACCCCTCCACTTT. Using reference TRBV5-1 and TRBJ1-6 for the parts outside the CDR3, the full variable domain is KAGVTQTPRYLIKTRGQQVTLSCSPISGHRSVSWYQQTPGQGLQFLFEYFSETQRNKGNFPGRFSGRQFSNSRSEMNVSTLELGDSALYLCASSFTGNSPLHFGNGTRLTVT.